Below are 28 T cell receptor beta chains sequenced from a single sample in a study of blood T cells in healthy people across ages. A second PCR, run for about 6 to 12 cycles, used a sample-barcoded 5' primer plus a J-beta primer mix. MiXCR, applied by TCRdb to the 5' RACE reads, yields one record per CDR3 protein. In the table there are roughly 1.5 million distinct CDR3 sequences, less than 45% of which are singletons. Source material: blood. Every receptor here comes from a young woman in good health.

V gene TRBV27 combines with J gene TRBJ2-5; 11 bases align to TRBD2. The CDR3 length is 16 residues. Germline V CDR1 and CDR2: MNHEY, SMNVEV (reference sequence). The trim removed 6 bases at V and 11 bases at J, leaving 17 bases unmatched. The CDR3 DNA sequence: TGTGCCAGCAGCCCCCGGGTAGCGGGAGGGAACAATGAGCAGTACTTC. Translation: CASSPRVAGGNNEQYF.

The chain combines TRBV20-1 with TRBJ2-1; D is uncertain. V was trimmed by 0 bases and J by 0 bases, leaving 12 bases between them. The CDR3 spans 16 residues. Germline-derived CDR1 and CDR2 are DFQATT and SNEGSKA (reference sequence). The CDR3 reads CSARDRRAYSYNEQFF. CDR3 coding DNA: TGCAGTGCTAGAGATCGGCGAGCGTACTCCTACAATGAGCAGTTCTTC.

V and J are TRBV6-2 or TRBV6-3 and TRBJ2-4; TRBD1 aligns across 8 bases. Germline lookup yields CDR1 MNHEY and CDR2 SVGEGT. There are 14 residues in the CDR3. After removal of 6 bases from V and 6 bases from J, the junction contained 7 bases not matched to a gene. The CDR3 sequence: CASSRTGGLNIQYF. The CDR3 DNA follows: TGTGCCAGCAGCCGCACAGGGGGTTTAAACATTCAGTACTTC.

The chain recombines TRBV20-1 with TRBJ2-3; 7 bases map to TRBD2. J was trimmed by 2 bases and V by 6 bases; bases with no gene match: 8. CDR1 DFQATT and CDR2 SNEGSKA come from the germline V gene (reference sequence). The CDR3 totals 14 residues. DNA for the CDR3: TGCAGTGCACCGGCTAGCGGTAACACAGATACGCAGTATTTT. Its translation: CSAPASGNTDTQYF.

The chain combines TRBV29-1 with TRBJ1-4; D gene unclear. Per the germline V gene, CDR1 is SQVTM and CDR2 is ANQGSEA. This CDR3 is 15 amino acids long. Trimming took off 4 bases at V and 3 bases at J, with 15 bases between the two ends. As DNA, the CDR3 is TGCAGCGTTGGAAGAGGCCCGACTTCTAATGAAAAACTGTTTTTT. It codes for CSVGRGPTSNEKLFF.

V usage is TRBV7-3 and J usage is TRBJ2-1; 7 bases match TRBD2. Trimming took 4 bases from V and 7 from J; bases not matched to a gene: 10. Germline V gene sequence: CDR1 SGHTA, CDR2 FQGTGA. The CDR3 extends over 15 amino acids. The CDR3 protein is CASSSPAGVLNEQFF. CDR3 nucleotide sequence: TGTGCCAGCAGCTCCCCTGCGGGAGTGTTAAATGAGCAGTTCTTC.

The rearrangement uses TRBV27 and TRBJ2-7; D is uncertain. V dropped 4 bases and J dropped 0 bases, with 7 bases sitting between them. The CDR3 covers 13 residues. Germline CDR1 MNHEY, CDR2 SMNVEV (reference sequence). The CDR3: CASSSVNSYEQYF. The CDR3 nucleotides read TGTGCCAGCAGTTCCGTAAACTCCTACGAGCAGTACTTC.

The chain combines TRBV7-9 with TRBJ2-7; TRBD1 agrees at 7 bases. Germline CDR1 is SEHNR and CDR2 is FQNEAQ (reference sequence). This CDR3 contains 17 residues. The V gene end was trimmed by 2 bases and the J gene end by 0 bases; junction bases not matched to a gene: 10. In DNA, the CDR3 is TGTGCCAGCAGCTTACCGGCGCCGGGACAGCACTCCTACGAGCAGTACTTC. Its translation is CASSLPAPGQHSYEQYF. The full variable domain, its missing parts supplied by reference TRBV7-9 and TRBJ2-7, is DTGVSQNPRHKITKRGQNVTFRCDPISEHNRLYWYRQTLGQGPEFLTYFQNEAQLEKSRLLSDRFSAERPKGSFSTLEIQRTEQGDSAMYLCASSLPAPGQHSYEQYFGPGTRLTVT.

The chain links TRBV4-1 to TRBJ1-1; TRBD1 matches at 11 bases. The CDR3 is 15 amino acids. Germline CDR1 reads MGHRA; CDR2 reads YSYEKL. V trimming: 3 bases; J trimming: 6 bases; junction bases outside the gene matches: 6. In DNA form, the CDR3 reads TGCGCCAGCAGCCAGCGGACAGGGGGCGTCTCTGAAGCTTTCTTT. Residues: CASSQRTGGVSEAFF.

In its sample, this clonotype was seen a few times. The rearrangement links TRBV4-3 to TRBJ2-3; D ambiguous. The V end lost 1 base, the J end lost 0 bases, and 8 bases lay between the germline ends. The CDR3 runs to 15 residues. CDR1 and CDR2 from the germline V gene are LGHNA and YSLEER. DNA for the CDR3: TGCGCCAGCAGCCAAGGGGTAGGGAGCACAGATACGCAGTATTTT. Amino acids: CASSQGVGSTDTQYF.

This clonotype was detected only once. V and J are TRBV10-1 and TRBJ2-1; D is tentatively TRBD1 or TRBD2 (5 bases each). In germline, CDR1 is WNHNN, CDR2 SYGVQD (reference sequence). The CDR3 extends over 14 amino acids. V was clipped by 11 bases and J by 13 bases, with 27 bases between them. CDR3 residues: CAGLTRGNTETQFF. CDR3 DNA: TGCGCCGGACTTACGAGGGGAAATACGGAGACCCAGTTCTTC.

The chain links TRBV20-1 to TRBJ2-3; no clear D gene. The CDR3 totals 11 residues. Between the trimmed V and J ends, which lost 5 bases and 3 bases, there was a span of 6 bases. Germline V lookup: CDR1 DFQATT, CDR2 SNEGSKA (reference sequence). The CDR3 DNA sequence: TGCAGTGCTGAAAGGACAGATACGCAGTATTTT. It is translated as CSAERTDTQYF.

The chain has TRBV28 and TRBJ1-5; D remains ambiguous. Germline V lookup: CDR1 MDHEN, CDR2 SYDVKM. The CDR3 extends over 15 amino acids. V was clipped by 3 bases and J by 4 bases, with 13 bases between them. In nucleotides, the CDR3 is TGTGCCAGCAGTTTCTTAAGACGGAGAAATCAGCCCCAGCATTTT. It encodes CASSFLRRRNQPQHF.

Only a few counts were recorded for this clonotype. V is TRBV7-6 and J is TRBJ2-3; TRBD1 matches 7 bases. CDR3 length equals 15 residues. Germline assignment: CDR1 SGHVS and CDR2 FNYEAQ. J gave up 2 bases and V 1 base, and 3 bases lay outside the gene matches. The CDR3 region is CASSLEQGLTDTQYF. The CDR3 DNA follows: TGTGCCAGCAGCTTAGAACAGGGGCTCACAGATACGCAGTATTTT. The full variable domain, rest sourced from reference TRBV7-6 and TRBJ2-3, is GAGVSQSPRYKVTKRGQDVALRCDPISGHVSLYWYRQALGQGPEFLTYFNYEAQQDKSGLPNDRFSAERPEGSISTLTIQRTEQRDSAMYRCASSLEQGLTDTQYFGPGTRLTVL.

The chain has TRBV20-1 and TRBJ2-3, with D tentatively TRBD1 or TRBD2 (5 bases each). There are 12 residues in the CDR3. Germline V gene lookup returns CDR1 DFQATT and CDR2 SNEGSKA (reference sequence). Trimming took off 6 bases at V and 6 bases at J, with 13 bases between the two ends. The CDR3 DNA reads TGCAGTGCAACCACGGGGCCCGATACGCAGTATTTT. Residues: CSATTGPDTQYF.

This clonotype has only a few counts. CDR3 region: CASSSPGLGLYEQYF. CDR3 nucleotide sequence: TGTGCCAGCAGTTCCCCAGGCCTGGGCCTATACGAGCAGTACTTC. The rearrangement joins TRBV27 to TRBJ2-7; D gene ambiguous. This CDR3 comprises 15 residues. Germline lookup yields CDR1 MNHEY and CDR2 SMNVEV (reference sequence). Between the trimmed V and J ends, which lost 4 bases and 4 bases, there was a span of 17 bases.

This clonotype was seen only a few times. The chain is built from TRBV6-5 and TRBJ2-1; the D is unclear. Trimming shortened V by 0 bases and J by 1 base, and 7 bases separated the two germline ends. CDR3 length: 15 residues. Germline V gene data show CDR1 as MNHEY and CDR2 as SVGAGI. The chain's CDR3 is CASSYSSPSYNEQFF. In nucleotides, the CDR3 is TGTGCCAGCAGTTACTCGAGTCCTTCCTACAATGAGCAGTTCTTC.

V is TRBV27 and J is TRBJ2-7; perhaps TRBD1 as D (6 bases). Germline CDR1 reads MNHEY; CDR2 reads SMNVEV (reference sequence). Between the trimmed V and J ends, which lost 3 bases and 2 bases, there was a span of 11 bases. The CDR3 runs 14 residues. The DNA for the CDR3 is TGTGCCAGCAGTTTCTCGACAGGAACCTACGAGCAGTACTTC. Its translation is CASSFSTGTYEQYF.

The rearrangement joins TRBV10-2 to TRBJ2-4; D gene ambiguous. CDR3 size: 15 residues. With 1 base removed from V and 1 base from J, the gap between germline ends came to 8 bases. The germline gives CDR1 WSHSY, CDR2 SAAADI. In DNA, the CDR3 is TGCGCCAGCAGTGAGTACGATGGGGCCAAAAACATTCAGTACTTC. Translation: CASSEYDGAKNIQYF.

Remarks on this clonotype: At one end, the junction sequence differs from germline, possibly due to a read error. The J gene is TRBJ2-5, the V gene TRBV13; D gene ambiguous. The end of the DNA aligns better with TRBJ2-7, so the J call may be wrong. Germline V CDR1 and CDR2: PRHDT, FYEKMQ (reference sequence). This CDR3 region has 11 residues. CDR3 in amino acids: CVSSAGSEQYF. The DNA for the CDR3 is TGTGTCAGCAGCGCAGGTAGCGAGCAGTACTTC.

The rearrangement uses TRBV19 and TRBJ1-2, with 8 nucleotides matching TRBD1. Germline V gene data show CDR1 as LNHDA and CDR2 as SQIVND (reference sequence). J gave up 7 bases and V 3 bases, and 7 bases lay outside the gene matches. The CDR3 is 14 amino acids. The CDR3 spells CASSMGTGTIGYTF. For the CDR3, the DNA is TGTGCCAGTAGTATGGGGACAGGTACTATTGGCTACACCTTC. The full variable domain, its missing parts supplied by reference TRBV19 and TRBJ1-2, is DGGITQSPKYLFRKEGQNVTLSCEQNLNHDAMYWYRQDPGQGLRLIYYSQIVNDFQKGDIAEGYSVSREKKESFPLTVTSAQKNPTAFYLCASSMGTGTIGYTFGSGTRLTVV.

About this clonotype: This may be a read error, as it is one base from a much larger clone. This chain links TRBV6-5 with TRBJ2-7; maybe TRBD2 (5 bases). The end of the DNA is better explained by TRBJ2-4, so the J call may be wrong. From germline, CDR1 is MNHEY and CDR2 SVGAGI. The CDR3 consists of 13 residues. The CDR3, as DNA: TGTTCCAGCAGCCCCGGACTGGAAAACATTCAGTACTTC. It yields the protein CSSSPGLENIQYF.

The CDR3 loop is CSVTTISYEQYF. The CDR3, as DNA: TGCAGCGTTACAACCATCTCCTACGAGCAGTACTTC. The chain couples TRBV29-1 to TRBJ2-7, with no clear D. V lost 5 bases to trimming and J lost 0 bases, with 8 bases between them. The CDR3 is 12 amino acids. The germline V gene has CDR1 SQVTM and CDR2 ANQGSEA.

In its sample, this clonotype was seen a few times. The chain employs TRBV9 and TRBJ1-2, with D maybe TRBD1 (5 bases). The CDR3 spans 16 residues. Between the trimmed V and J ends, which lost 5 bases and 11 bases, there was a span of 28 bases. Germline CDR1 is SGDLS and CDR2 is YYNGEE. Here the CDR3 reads CASSYDSGTSGRKYTF. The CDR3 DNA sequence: TGTGCCAGCAGTTATGACTCAGGGACCTCGGGCAGAAAATACACCTTC.

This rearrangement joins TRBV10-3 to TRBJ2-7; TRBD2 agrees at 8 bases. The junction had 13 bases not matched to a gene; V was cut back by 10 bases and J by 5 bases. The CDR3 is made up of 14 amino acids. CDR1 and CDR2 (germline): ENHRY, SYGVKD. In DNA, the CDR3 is TGTGCCACCCGAGGTTCTGCGGGAGGCCACGAGCAGTACTTC. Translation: CATRGSAGGHEQYF.

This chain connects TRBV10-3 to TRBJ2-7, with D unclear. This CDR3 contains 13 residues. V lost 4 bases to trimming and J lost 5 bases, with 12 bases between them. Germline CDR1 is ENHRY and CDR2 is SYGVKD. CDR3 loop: CAISAESWDEQYF. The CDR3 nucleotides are TGTGCCATCAGTGCCGAGAGCTGGGACGAGCAGTACTTC.

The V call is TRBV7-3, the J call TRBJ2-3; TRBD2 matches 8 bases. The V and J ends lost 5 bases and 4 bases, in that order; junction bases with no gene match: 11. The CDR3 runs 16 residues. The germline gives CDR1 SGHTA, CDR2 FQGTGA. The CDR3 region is CASSPGVAGMADTQYF. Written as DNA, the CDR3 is TGTGCCAGCAGCCCCGGAGTAGCGGGAATGGCAGATACGCAGTATTTT. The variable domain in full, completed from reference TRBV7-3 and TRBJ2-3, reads GAGVSQTPSNKVTEKGKYVELRCDPISGHTALYWYRQSLGQGPEFLIYFQGTGAADDSGLPNDRFFAVRPEGSVSTLKIQRTERGDSAVYLCASSPGVAGMADTQYFGPGTRLTVL.

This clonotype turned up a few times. The CDR3 protein is CASSQGGRDFYNEQFF. The CDR3 DNA reads as TGTGCCAGCAGCCAGGGCGGCCGAGACTTCTACAATGAGCAGTTCTTC. The V gene is TRBV4-2, the J gene TRBJ2-1; no definite D call. Germline V lookup: CDR1 LGHNA, CDR2 YNFKEQ. Trimming took 3 bases from V and 3 from J, leaving 15 bases between them. This CDR3 has 16 residues.